Each of the 19 T cell receptor beta chains below was sequenced from the same sample in a study of cytomegalovirus exposure and HLA in healthy donors. Some clones are missing from TCRdb's copy, which holds only in-frame ones; the method was immunoSEQ multiplex PCR. The data contain roughly 100,000 clones, around 85% of them singletons. The source material was PBMCs. The receptors were gathered from a man aged 18 to 35 in good health and CMV-seropositive.

V usage is TRBV2 and J usage is TRBJ1-1, with TRBD1 matching over 8 bases. Germline V gene lookup returns CDR1 SNHLY and CDR2 FYNNEI. The J segment lost 2 bases and the V segment lost 3 bases, leaving 2 bases of the junction unmatched. The CDR3 totals 14 residues. The CDR3 DNA reads as TGTGCCAGCAGTGAGGACAGGGCAAACACTGAAGCTTTCTTT. Translated, it gives CASSEDRANTEAFF.

This rearrangement joins TRBV4-1 to TRBJ2-3, with 9 bases matching TRBD2. The V and J ends lost 3 bases and 3 bases, in that order; junction bases with no gene match: 10. The germline CDR1 and CDR2 sequences are MGHRA and YSYEKL. The CDR3 spans 17 residues. The CDR3 sequence is CASSQAPISGRTDTQYF. The CDR3 DNA follows: TGCGCCAGCAGCCAGGCTCCGATTAGCGGGAGAACAGATACGCAGTATTTT.

V is TRBV18 and J is TRBJ1-2, with D possibly being TRBD1 (5 bases). Germline lookup yields CDR1 KGHSH and CDR2 LQKENI. The CDR3 is 12 amino acids. Trimming took 3 bases from V and 4 from J, leaving 6 bases between them. Here the CDR3 reads CASSPDTYGYTF. As DNA, the CDR3 is TGTGCCAGCTCACCGGACACCTATGGCTACACCTTC. The entire variable domain, with the rest obtained from reference TRBV18 and TRBJ1-2, is as follows: NAGVMQNPRHLVRRRGQEARLRCSPMKGHSHVYWYRQLPEEGLKFMVYLQKENIIDESGMPKERFSAEFPKEGPSILRIQQVVRGDSAAYFCASSPDTYGYTFGSGTRLTVV.

The chain joins TRBV28 to TRBJ2-2; D is perhaps TRBD2 (5 bases). Germline CDR1 is MDHEN and CDR2 is SYDVKM. The V end lost 3 bases, the J end lost 2 bases, and 13 bases lay between the germline ends. This CDR3 has 16 residues. The CDR3 DNA is TGTGCCAGCAGTTTTAGAGGGCCCGAAAACACCGGGGAGCTGTTTTTT. Its protein is CASSFRGPENTGELFF.

V usage is TRBV2 and J usage is TRBJ2-3; tentatively, D is TRBD2 (6 bases). The CDR3 sequence is 15 residues long. Trimming pared 4 bases from V and 0 bases from J, leaving 11 bases between. Germline V gene lookup returns CDR1 SNHLY and CDR2 FYNNEI. CDR3 sequence: CASSVGSGSTDTQYF. CDR3 in DNA: TGTGCCAGCAGTGTCGGTAGCGGTAGCACAGATACGCAGTATTTT.

The chain uses TRBV11-2 and TRBJ2-7, with 7 bases aligning to TRBD2. Per the germline V gene, CDR1 is SGHAT and CDR2 is FQNNGV. With V trimmed by 1 base and J by 4 bases, 10 bases remained unmatched. This CDR3 is 16 amino acids long. CDR3 DNA sequence: TGTGCCAGCAGCTTAGCCCCTGGCGGGAGACTATACGAGCAGTACTTC. Amino acids: CASSLAPGGRLYEQYF. Using reference TRBV11-2 and TRBJ2-7 for the parts outside the CDR3, the full variable domain is EAGVAQSPRYKIIEKRQSVAFWCNPISGHATLYWYQQILGQGPKLLIQFQNNGVVDDSQLPKDRFSAERLKGVDSTLKIQPAKLEDSAVYLCASSLAPGGRLYEQYFGPGTRLTVT.

The chain has TRBV13 and TRBJ2-6; D uncertain. CDR1 is PRHDT, CDR2 FYEKMQ, per germline (reference sequence). The CDR3 runs to 16 residues. V lost 0 bases to trimming and J lost 0 bases, with 6 bases between them. The CDR3: CASSLGAGSGANVLTF. In nucleotides, the CDR3 is TGTGCCAGCAGCTTAGGGGCAGGCTCTGGGGCCAACGTCCTGACTTTC.

This clone came up once. This chain connects TRBV5-1 to TRBJ2-1, with 9 bases fitting TRBD2. Germline-derived CDR1 and CDR2 are SGHRS and YFSETQ. This CDR3 is built from 14 residues. V shed 6 bases, J shed 8 bases, and the junction held 9 bases outside the gene matches. CDR3 nucleotides: TGCGCCAGCAAGGCTGCGGGGGGGAGCGATGAGCAGTTCTTC. It is translated as CASKAAGGSDEQFF.

The chain employs TRBV5-1 and TRBJ2-1; D gene ambiguous. With 0 bases removed from V and 10 bases from J, the gap between germline ends came to 11 bases. The CDR3 is 13 amino acids. Germline values: CDR1 SGHRS, CDR2 YFSETQ. CDR3 residues: CASSLEVLREQFF. As DNA, the CDR3 is TGCGCCAGCAGCTTGGAAGTGTTGAGGGAGCAGTTCTTC.

This chain connects TRBV5-1 to TRBJ1-1; D gene ambiguous. The CDR3 has 14 amino acids. Trimming removed 0 bases from V and 3 bases from J, with 9 bases in between. Germline CDR1 is SGHRS and CDR2 is YFSETQ. CDR3 sequence reads: CASSLVAGDTEAFF. The CDR3 bases are TGCGCCAGCAGCTTGGTGGCCGGGGACACTGAAGCTTTCTTT.

The chain carries TRBV28 and TRBJ2-1; perhaps TRBD1 as D (6 bases). The CDR3 has 15 residues. CDR1 and CDR2 from the germline V gene are MDHEN and SYDVKM. V lost 5 bases to trimming and J lost 8 bases, with 19 bases between them. DNA for the CDR3: TGTGCCAGCAGTCTTTCCGGGACACTATTCGATGAGCAGTTCTTC. It specifies CASSLSGTLFDEQFF.

V and J are TRBV6-6 and TRBJ1-3; D remains unclear. With 4 bases removed from V and 0 bases from J, the gap between germline ends came to 13 bases. The CDR3 is 16 amino acids. The germline V gene has CDR1 MNHNY and CDR2 SVGAGI (reference sequence). The CDR3 sequence is CASSSLETISGNTIYF. DNA of the CDR3: TGTGCCAGCAGTTCCCTCGAGACAATCTCTGGAAACACCATATATTTT.

This chain links TRBV14 with TRBJ1-2; a weak D match, TRBD1 (5 bases). Trimming took off 1 base at V and 10 bases at J, with 16 bases between the two ends. Germline V gene lookup returns CDR1 SGHDN and CDR2 FVKESK. The CDR3 is 14 amino acids. CDR3 nucleotide sequence: TGTGCCAGCAGCCAAGCGGCCAGGGTGTCGGACTACACCTTC. It codes for CASSQAARVSDYTF.

The chain is built from TRBV2 and TRBJ2-7; 7 bases are a match to TRBD2. The length of the CDR3 is 13 residues. Germline-derived CDR1 and CDR2 are SNHLY and FYNNEI. The V segment lost 4 bases and the J segment 5 bases; nucleotides outside the gene matches: 5. The CDR3 sequence: CASSVGGINEQYF. In nucleotides, the CDR3 is TGTGCCAGCAGTGTGGGGGGGATCAACGAGCAGTACTTC. The variable domain in full, with the rest retrieved from reference TRBV2 and TRBJ2-7, is EPEVTQTPSHQVTQMGQEVILRCVPISNHLYFYWYRQILGQKVEFLVSFYNNEISEKSEIFDDQFSVERPDGSNFTLKIRSTKLEDSAMYFCASSVGGINEQYFGPGTRLTVT.

The DNA for the CDR3 is TGCGCCAGCAGCTTGACAGGGGGCTACGACTATGGCTACACCTTC. Its protein product is CASSLTGGYDYGYTF. The chain employs TRBV5-1 and TRBJ1-2; the match to TRBD1 covers 9 bases. CDR1 and CDR2 (germline): SGHRS, YFSETQ. This CDR3 contains 15 residues. V lost 1 base and J lost 3; bases outside the gene matches: 4.

The chain recombines TRBV7-3 with TRBJ2-2; D is unclear. The CDR3 extends over 15 amino acids. V was cut by 1 base and J by 3 bases, with 9 bases left in between. CDR1 SGHTA and CDR2 FQGTGA come from the germline V gene. CDR3 region: CASSLSPQYTGELFF. The CDR3 nucleotides are TGTGCCAGCAGCTTAAGCCCACAATACACCGGGGAGCTGTTTTTT.

The chain couples TRBV7-3 to TRBJ2-5, with TRBD1 as a possible D gene (5 bases). Germline CDR1 reads SGHTA; CDR2 reads FQGTGA. This CDR3 contains 13 residues. With 5 bases removed from V and 5 bases from J, the gap between germline ends came to 12 bases. CDR3 coding DNA: TGTGCCAGCAGCCCCTCAAGGGGTGAGACCCAGTACTTC. Encoded protein: CASSPSRGETQYF.

This clone appeared a single time. V gene TRBV5-1 combines with J gene TRBJ2-3, with 11 bases matching TRBD1. Germline values: CDR1 SGHRS, CDR2 YFSETQ. The V and J ends lost 2 bases and 4 bases, in that order; junction bases with no gene match: 9. CDR3 length: 17 residues. The CDR3 bases are TGCGCCAGCAGCTTCTCCGGGACAGGGGGTATCGCAGATACGCAGTATTTT. Protein: CASSFSGTGGIADTQYF.

The chain carries TRBV9 and TRBJ1-2; perhaps TRBD1 as D (6 bases). Trimming took 5 bases from V and 2 from J, leaving 16 bases between them. The CDR3 is 15 amino acids. Looked up from germline, CDR1 is SGDLS and CDR2 is YYNGEE. CDR3 residues: CASSGPQGLNYGYTF. CDR3 nucleotide sequence: TGTGCCAGCAGTGGCCCCCAGGGGCTAAACTATGGCTACACCTTC. The variable domain in full, with the rest retrieved from reference TRBV9 and TRBJ1-2, is DSGVTQTPKHLITATGQRVTLRCSPRSGDLSVYWYQQSLDQGLQFLIQYYNGEERAKGNILERFSAQQFPDLHSELNLSSLELGDSALYFCASSGPQGLNYGYTFGSGTRLTVV.